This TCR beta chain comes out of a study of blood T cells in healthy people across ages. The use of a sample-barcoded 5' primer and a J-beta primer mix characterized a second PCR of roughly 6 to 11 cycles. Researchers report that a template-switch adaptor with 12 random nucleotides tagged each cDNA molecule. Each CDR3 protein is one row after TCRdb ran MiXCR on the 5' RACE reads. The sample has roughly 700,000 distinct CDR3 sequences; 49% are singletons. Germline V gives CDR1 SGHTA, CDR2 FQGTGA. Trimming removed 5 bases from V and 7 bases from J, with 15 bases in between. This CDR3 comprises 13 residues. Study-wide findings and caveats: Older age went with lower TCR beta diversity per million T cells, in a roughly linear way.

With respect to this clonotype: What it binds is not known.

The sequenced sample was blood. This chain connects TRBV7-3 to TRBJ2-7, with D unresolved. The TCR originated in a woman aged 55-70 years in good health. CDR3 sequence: CASSLSLTGEQYF. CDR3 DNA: TGTGCCAGCAGCCTAAGCCTGACTGGAGAGCAGTACTTC.